Below, 21 T cell receptor beta chains from the same sample are listed, as sequenced in a study of cytomegalovirus exposure and HLA in healthy donors. Clones were read by immunoSEQ multiplex PCR, and TCRdb kept only the in-frame ones, dropping some. The repertoire consists of 45,000 to 60,000 clones, with about 92% occurring once and the leading ten covering roughly 5.8%. Sequencing was performed on PBMCs. These receptor sequences come from a woman aged 18-29 years in good health and CMV-seronegative.

The chain links TRBV5-6 to TRBJ2-7; 7 bases are a match to TRBD1. Germline V gene sequence: CDR1 SGHDT, CDR2 YYEEEE. With 0 bases clipped from V and 2 bases from J, the junction kept 11 bases outside the gene matches. The CDR3 sequence is 17 residues long. The CDR3 DNA sequence: TGTGCCAGCAGCTTGGCCGGAAGGGGGACAGAGACCTACGAGCAGTACGTC. Residues: CASSLAGRGTETYEQYV.

The rearrangement joins TRBV5-1 to TRBJ2-7; maybe TRBD1 (6 bases). The V gene's germline CDR1 is SGHRS and CDR2 YFSETQ. This CDR3 contains 13 residues. Trimming pared 4 bases from V and 3 bases from J, leaving 11 bases between. The CDR3, as DNA: TGCGCCAGCAGCCGCGGACAGAACTACGAGCAGTACGTC. Translated: CASSRGQNYEQYV.

The chain recombines TRBV5-4 with TRBJ2-5, with D maybe TRBD2 (6 bases). The germline gives CDR1 SGHNT, CDR2 YYREEE (reference sequence). CDR3 size: 14 residues. The V and J ends lost 7 bases and 4 bases respectively, with 17 bases between them. The CDR3 protein is CASGRERGGETQYF. The CDR3 region has the DNA TGTGCCAGCGGACGGGAGAGAGGTGGAGAGACCCAGTACTTC.

This rearrangement joins TRBV27 to TRBJ2-3; possibly TRBD1 for D (5 bases). CDR1 is MNHEY, CDR2 SMNVEV, per germline (reference sequence). The V gene lost 5 bases and the J gene lost 4 bases, with 13 bases spanning the gap. The CDR3 length is 14 residues. CDR3 sequence reads: CASSSTGVPDTQYF. In DNA form, the CDR3 reads TGTGCCAGCAGTAGTACAGGCGTCCCAGATACGCAGTATTTT.

This chain connects TRBV6-1 to TRBJ2-3; D perhaps matches TRBD2 (5 bases). Trimming removed 3 bases at V and 2 bases at J, with 9 bases between. CDR3 length: 14 residues. Germline assignment: CDR1 MNHNS and CDR2 SASEGT. CDR3 protein: CASSDRGDTDTQYF. DNA of the CDR3: TGTGCCAGCAGTGATCGGGGAGACACAGATACGCAGTATTTT.

The chain is built from TRBV2 and TRBJ1-5; 8 positions match TRBD1. Germline V gene data show CDR1 as SNHLY and CDR2 as FYNNEI. With 8 bases clipped from V and 3 bases from J, the junction kept 9 bases outside the gene matches. The CDR3 is made up of 15 amino acids. The CDR3: CASGLGQASNQPQHF. As DNA, the CDR3 is TGTGCCAGCGGATTGGGACAGGCTTCCAATCAGCCCCAGCATTTT.

The V and J genes are TRBV9 and TRBJ2-1, with D maybe TRBD1 (5 bases). The germline V gene encodes CDR1 SGDLS and CDR2 YYNGEE. The CDR3 has 16 amino acids. Trimming removed 0 bases from V and 2 bases from J, with 12 bases in between. Written as DNA, the CDR3 is TGTGCCAGCAGCGTAGAGGGGCAGGGCCCCTACAATGAGCAGTTCTTC. Amino acid sequence: CASSVEGQGPYNEQFF.

The chain joins TRBV11-2 to TRBJ2-3; TRBD2 matches 12 bases. The CDR3 contains 17 residues. Germline V CDR1 and CDR2: SGHAT, FQNNGV. The V segment lost 0 bases and the J segment 4 bases; nucleotides outside the gene matches: 5. CDR3 sequence (DNA): TGTGCCAGCAGCTTAGATAAACTAGCGGGGGGCTCAGATACGCAGTATTTT. Translating it yields CASSLDKLAGGSDTQYF.

This rearrangement joins TRBV30 to TRBJ2-1, with 7 bases that match TRBD1. CDR1 GTSNPN and CDR2 SVGIG come from the germline V gene (reference sequence). Unmatched junction bases numbered 12, after V lost 2 bases and J lost 2 bases. This CDR3 is 17 amino acids long. CDR3 sequence reads: CAWSPSDRQGPYNEQFF. The DNA for the CDR3 is TGTGCCTGGAGTCCAAGCGACAGACAGGGCCCCTACAATGAGCAGTTCTTC.

V and J are TRBV7-2 and TRBJ1-2, with 9 bases lining up with TRBD1. Per the germline V gene, CDR1 is SGHTA and CDR2 is FQGNSA. Unmatched junction bases numbered 8, after V lost 6 bases and J lost 3 bases. The CDR3 covers 15 residues. The DNA for the CDR3 is TGTGCCAGCAGGGCTCGGACAGGGGTGGACTATGGCTACACCTTC. This codes for CASRARTGVDYGYTF. Combining the CDR3 with reference TRBV7-2 and TRBJ1-2 gives the whole variable domain GAGVSQSPSNKVTEKGKDVELRCDPISGHTALYWYRQSLGQGLEFLIYFQGNSAPDKSGLPSDRFSAERTGGSVSTLTIQRTQQEDSAVYLCASRARTGVDYGYTFGSGTRLTVV.

This sequence joins TRBV16 and TRBJ2-1; 7 bases line up with TRBD2. The V gene's germline CDR1 is KGHSY and CDR2 FQNENV. The V and J ends lost 4 bases and 0 bases, in that order; junction bases with no gene match: 21. The CDR3 has 21 residues. CDR3 loop: CASSPAGTNKDFRSSYNEQFF. CDR3 nucleotides: TGTGCCAGCAGCCCCGCGGGGACTAATAAAGATTTTAGAAGCTCCTACAATGAGCAGTTCTTC.

This clone was found a few times. This sequence joins TRBV15 and TRBJ2-1, with D tentatively TRBD1 (6 bases). Germline CDR1 reads LNHNV; CDR2 reads YYDKDF (reference sequence). Trimming left V 5 bases short and J 4 bases short, with 18 bases between. The CDR3 has 16 residues. The CDR3 sequence is CATSPQGQPIYNEQFF. CDR3 in DNA: TGTGCCACCAGCCCCCAAGGACAGCCGATATACAATGAGCAGTTCTTC.

This chain joins TRBV7-6 and TRBJ1-1; the match to TRBD1 covers 12 bases. The CDR3 totals 16 residues. Trimming at V came to 6 bases and at J to 0 bases, leaving 5 bases not matched to a gene. Germline lookup yields CDR1 SGHVS and CDR2 FNYEAQ. The CDR3 loop is CASSTGTGGVNTEAFF. CDR3 nucleotide sequence: TGTGCCAGCAGTACCGGGACAGGGGGCGTGAACACTGAAGCTTTCTTT. Supplemented by reference TRBV7-6 and TRBJ1-1, the full variable domain reads GAGVSQSPRYKVTKRGQDVALRCDPISGHVSLYWYRQALGQGPEFLTYFNYEAQQDKSGLPNDRFSAERPEGSISTLTIQRTEQRDSAMYRCASSTGTGGVNTEAFFGQGTRLTVV.

V gene TRBV19 combines with J gene TRBJ2-1; 10 bases are a match to TRBD2. Germline loops: CDR1 LNHDA, CDR2 SQIVND (reference sequence). The J segment lost 6 bases and the V segment lost 3 bases, leaving 17 bases of the junction unmatched. This CDR3 contains 19 residues. CDR3 DNA sequence: TGTGCCAGTAGTATGACCAGCGGGGGGGCTGATTTAAGGCGCAATGAGCAGTTCTTC. The encoded protein is CASSMTSGGADLRRNEQFF.

V gene TRBV6-6 combines with J gene TRBJ2-1; D possibly corresponds to TRBD1 (7 bases). There are 11 residues in the CDR3. Germline V gene sequence: CDR1 MNHNY, CDR2 SVGAGI (reference sequence). V lost 6 bases to trimming and J lost 15 bases, with 15 bases between them. CDR3 protein: CASSPTRGLFF. CDR3 nucleotides: TGTGCCAGCAGCCCGACTAGGGGGCTGTTCTTC.

The rearrangement joins TRBV15 to TRBJ2-4, with D perhaps TRBD1 (6 bases). The CDR3 length is 16 residues. CDR1 and CDR2 (germline): LNHNV, YYDKDF (reference sequence). V was clipped by 1 base and J by 2 bases, with 12 bases between them. This chain's CDR3 is CATSRASGETKNIQYF. In DNA form, the CDR3 reads TGTGCCACCAGCAGAGCCTCAGGGGAGACCAAAAACATTCAGTACTTC. The full variable domain, completed using reference TRBV15 and TRBJ2-4, is DAMVIQNPRYQVTQFGKPVTLSCSQTLNHNVMYWYQQKSSQAPKLLFHYYDKDFNNEADTPDNFQSRRPNTSFCFLDIRSPGLGDTAMYLCATSRASGETKNIQYFGAGTRLSVL.

The rearrangement links TRBV7-3 to TRBJ2-3; 8 bases align to TRBD2. CDR1 and CDR2 from the germline V gene are SGHTA and FQGTGA. The CDR3 extends over 15 amino acids. Trimming took 2 bases from V and 0 from J; bases not matched to a gene: 1. CDR3: CASSLGLASTDTQYF. In DNA form, the CDR3 reads TGTGCCAGCAGCTTAGGACTAGCTAGCACAGATACGCAGTATTTT.

The V call is TRBV5-1, the J call TRBJ2-1; possible D gene TRBD1, 5 bases. V was pared by 3 bases and J by 8 bases, with 15 bases between. CDR3 length: 14 amino acids. Germline V gene lookup returns CDR1 SGHRS and CDR2 YFSETQ. CDR3 DNA: TGCGCCAGCAGCTCACTGAAGGGGTTCGATGAGCAGTTCTTC. It encodes CASSSLKGFDEQFF.

This sequence joins TRBV7-2 and TRBJ2-2, with 10 nucleotides matching TRBD2. Germline-derived CDR1 and CDR2 are SGHTA and FQGNSA. The trim removed 4 bases at V and 5 bases at J, leaving 4 bases unmatched. This CDR3 is built from 15 residues. The CDR3 coding sequence is TGTGCCAGCAGCTCTAGCGGGAGCGCGACCGGGGAGCTGTTTTTT. This translates into CASSSSGSATGELFF.

The J gene is TRBJ2-5, the V gene TRBV25-1; 10 bases agree with TRBD2. The CDR3 spans 16 residues. Germline V gene data show CDR1 as MGHDK and CDR2 as SYGVNS. With 2 bases clipped from V and 2 bases from J, the junction kept 5 bases outside the gene matches. CDR3 loop: CASSEGGSGGQETQYF. In DNA, the CDR3 is TGTGCCAGCAGTGAAGGAGGTAGCGGGGGGCAAGAGACCCAGTACTTC.

The chain uses TRBV19 and TRBJ1-3, with D possibly matching TRBD1 (5 bases). Trimming pared 6 bases from V and 1 base from J, leaving 7 bases between. There are 13 residues in the CDR3. Germline assignment: CDR1 LNHDA and CDR2 SQIVND (reference sequence). The CDR3 sequence is CASSQGSGNTIYF. DNA of the CDR3: TGTGCCAGTAGCCAGGGTTCTGGAAACACCATATATTTT.